These 7 T cell receptor beta chains were all obtained from the same sample, sequenced in a study of OX40 agonist ivuxolimab in advanced cancers. Sequencing used immunoSEQ multiplex PCR; TCRdb keeps in-frame clones, though not all of them. This table holds fewer than 65,000 clones, 70% to 90% found once. Source: CD4+ or CD8+ T cells sorted from blood, taken in a trial of the OX40 agonist ivuxolimab. The receptors shown here come from an adult with an advanced solid tumor such as melanoma, head and neck, liver or kidney cancer.

The chain employs TRBV10-2 and TRBJ2-6; D uncertain. V was shortened by 5 bases and J by 2 bases, with 10 bases between the two germline ends. The CDR3 consists of 15 residues. Germline V gene sequence: CDR1 WSHSY, CDR2 SAAADI. The CDR3 bases are TGCGCCAGCAGTACAAGGGTAGCTGGGGCCAACGTCCTGACTTTC. Translated: CASSTRVAGANVLTF.

This clone occurred a few times. The V gene is TRBV11-2, the J gene TRBJ2-5, with a tentative D call TRBD2 (5 bases). The ends were cut back, 5 bases at V and 5 bases at J, with 12 bases in the middle. Germline V gene lookup returns CDR1 SGHAT and CDR2 FQNNGV. CDR3 size: 13 residues. CDR3 region: CASSRSSGETQYF. The CDR3 coding sequence is TGTGCCAGCAGCCGATCGTCGGGGGAGACCCAGTACTTC.

The rearrangement links TRBV19 to TRBJ1-4, with a tentative D call TRBD1 (5 bases). CDR3 length: 14 residues. V was pared by 5 bases and J by 5 bases, with 12 bases between. The germline V gene encodes CDR1 LNHDA and CDR2 SQIVND (reference sequence). In DNA, the CDR3 is TGTGCCAGTAGTGCAAGGGACGGGAATGAAAAACTGTTTTTT. Its protein is CASSARDGNEKLFF.

This clone was seen a single time. The chain employs TRBV5-4 and TRBJ2-3, with TRBD2 matching 7 bases. The V gene's germline CDR1 is SGHNT and CDR2 YYREEE (reference sequence). Losses at the gene ends were 9 bases for V and 6 bases for J; bases not matched to a gene: 7. This CDR3 is built from 12 residues. CDR3 sequence (DNA): TGTGCCACCATGGGGCGGGGGGATACGCAGTATTTT. Encoded protein: CATMGRGDTQYF.

This clone has just one count. The chain employs TRBV6-5 and TRBJ2-5; D uncertain. CDR3 length: 15 amino acids. V was clipped by 4 bases and J by 5 bases, with 17 bases between them. From germline, CDR1 is MNHEY and CDR2 SVGAGI. The CDR3 coding sequence is TGTGCCAGCAGTTCGCTCCGATCCCCGGCGGAGACCCAGTACTTC. It translates to CASSSLRSPAETQYF.

This chain uses TRBV15 with TRBJ2-7; D not resolved. Germline values: CDR1 LNHNV, CDR2 YYDKDF (reference sequence). Trimming removed 3 bases from V and 1 base from J, with 13 bases in between. The CDR3 sequence is 15 residues long. The CDR3 region has the DNA TGTGCCACCAGCAGGACCGTCGTGGGTTCCTACGAGCAGTACTTC. Its protein product is CATSRTVVGSYEQYF.

The sample holds a few counts of this clone. This sequence joins TRBV6-4 and TRBJ1-6; D not resolved. Trimming shortened V by 0 bases and J by 9 bases, and 9 bases separated the two germline ends. Germline V gene data show CDR1 as MRHNA and CDR2 as SNTAGT. CDR3 length equals 14 residues. CDR3 sequence reads: CASSDSVRSSPLHF. The CDR3 DNA sequence: TGTGCCAGCAGTGACTCGGTTCGGAGTTCACCCCTCCACTTT.